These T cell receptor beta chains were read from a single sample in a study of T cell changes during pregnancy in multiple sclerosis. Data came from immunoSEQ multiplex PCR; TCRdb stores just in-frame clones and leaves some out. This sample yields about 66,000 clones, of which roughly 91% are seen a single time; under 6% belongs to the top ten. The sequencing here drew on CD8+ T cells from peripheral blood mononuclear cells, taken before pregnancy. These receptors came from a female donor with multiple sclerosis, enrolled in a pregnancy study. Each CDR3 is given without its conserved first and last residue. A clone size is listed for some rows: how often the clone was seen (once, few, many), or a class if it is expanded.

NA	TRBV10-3	AISDVVGETQY
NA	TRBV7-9	ASSGVEQGRGGANVLT
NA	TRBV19	ASNHWDRELVYT
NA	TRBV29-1	SVEDLTGGKGYGYT
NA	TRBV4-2	ASSQDQQGNGQPQH
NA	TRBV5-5	ASSFSTSGGTSYNEQF
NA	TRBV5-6	ASSLGVGVYEQY
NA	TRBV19	ASRAGGLNEQF
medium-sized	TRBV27	ASSPIRGGRNREQY
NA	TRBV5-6	ASSLHLNSPLH
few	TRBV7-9	ASSPWTGLNTEAF
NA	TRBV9	ASSVGGDYGYT
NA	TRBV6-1	ASSVDRGRRQFEAF
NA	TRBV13	ASRGTEEKDYGYT
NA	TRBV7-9	ASSFGGEAYNEQF
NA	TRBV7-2	ASSLVGTGVHEQF
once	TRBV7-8	ASGLSGAQETQY
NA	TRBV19	ASSGSSGYEQY
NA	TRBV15	ATSLLAGGLNEQF
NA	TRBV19	ASLDREDTEAF
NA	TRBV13	ATRDSGNTIY
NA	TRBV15	ATSRDESKRTPYEQY
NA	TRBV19	ASSSLETGGYNSPLH